The 14 T cell receptor beta chains presented below share a single source sample, sequenced in a study of blood T cell repertoires in COVID-19. Measured with immunoSEQ multiplex PCR; TCRdb has only the in-frame clones, and not every one. The data hold approximately 150,000 clones, with 70% to 90% observed a single time. The sample was peripheral blood. These receptors were taken from a woman aged 45 to 65 with COVID-19, enrolled during active disease.

The rearrangement links TRBV6-6 to TRBJ2-1; tentative D call: TRBD2 (5 bases). The CDR3 sequence is 16 residues long. Germline loops: CDR1 MNHNY, CDR2 SVGAGI (reference sequence). V lost 6 bases and J lost 0, with 15 bases in between. DNA for the CDR3: TGTGCCAGCAGAACCGACTACTCGAGCTCCTACAATGAGCAGTTCTTC. Residues: CASRTDYSSSYNEQFF.

The chain couples TRBV6-2 or TRBV6-3 to TRBJ2-5; possible D gene TRBD1, 8 bases. Germline-derived CDR1 and CDR2 are MNHEY and SVGEGT. V gave up 2 bases and J gave up 7 bases, with 14 bases separating them. CDR3 length: 14 residues. The CDR3, as DNA: TGTGCCAGCAGTTACCTGGACAGGGAGGGGACCCAGTACTTC. It encodes CASSYLDREGTQYF.

The chain uses TRBV6-5 and TRBJ2-7, with 11 positions matching TRBD1. The CDR3 spans 15 residues. CDR1 is MNHEY, CDR2 SVGAGI, per germline. V shed 0 bases, J shed 7 bases, and the junction held 5 bases outside the gene matches. The CDR3 protein is CASSYSGTGGWEQYF. CDR3 nucleotides: TGTGCCAGCAGTTACTCCGGGACAGGGGGTTGGGAGCAGTACTTC.

The V gene is TRBV9, the J gene TRBJ1-1, with TRBD1 as a possible D gene (6 bases). The CDR3 runs to 14 residues. In germline, CDR1 is SGDLS, CDR2 YYNGEE. V dropped 1 base and J dropped 10 bases, with 17 bases sitting between them. This CDR3 reads CASSVLSGDPAAFF. The CDR3 DNA follows: TGTGCCAGCAGCGTACTGTCAGGGGACCCGGCAGCTTTCTTT.

V gene TRBV7-9 combines with J gene TRBJ1-1, with D hard to call. This CDR3 comprises 11 residues. Trimming removed 1 base from V and 8 bases from J, with 5 bases in between. Germline loops: CDR1 SEHNR, CDR2 FQNEAQ (reference sequence). Written as DNA, the CDR3 is TGTGCCAGCAGCTTAGTCGGGGAAGCTTTCTTT. It translates to CASSLVGEAFF.

This clone was recorded a few times. This chain uses TRBV29-1 with TRBJ2-7; the match to TRBD1 covers 10 bases. The J segment lost 0 bases and the V segment lost 6 bases, leaving 2 bases of the junction unmatched. The CDR3 covers 13 residues. Germline lookup yields CDR1 SQVTM and CDR2 ANQGSEA. The CDR3 DNA sequence: TGCAGCGTGGGGACAGGGGACTCCTACGAGCAGTACTTC. Protein: CSVGTGDSYEQYF.

In this sample, this clone turned up once. The V gene is TRBV6-5, the J gene TRBJ1-3; D is unclear. The germline V and J ends were trimmed by 6 bases and 8 bases, with 8 bases remaining between them. CDR3 length: 11 amino acids. CDR1 and CDR2 (germline): MNHEY, SVGAGI. Here the CDR3 reads CASSTVDTIYF. CDR3 nucleotides: TGTGCCAGCAGCACGGTCGACACCATATATTTT.

V and J are TRBV18 and TRBJ1-3; 8 positions match TRBD1. The CDR3 length is 16 residues. Germline CDR1 reads KGHSH; CDR2 reads LQKENI. V shed 2 bases and J 4 bases; nucleotides not matched to a gene: 7. In DNA, the CDR3 is TGTGCCAGCTCACCAATCGGACAGGGTTCCGGAAACACCATATATTTT. This sequence encodes CASSPIGQGSGNTIYF.

The chain joins TRBV9 to TRBJ1-1, with TRBD1 identical over 7 bases. This CDR3 is 15 amino acids long. Germline V gives CDR1 SGDLS, CDR2 YYNGEE. The ends lost 4 bases at V and 5 bases at J; junction bases unmatched: 11. CDR3 DNA: TGTGCCAGCAGCCCAGCGCAGACAGGGAGTACTGAAGCTTTCTTT. Protein sequence: CASSPAQTGSTEAFF.

This sequence joins TRBV6-5 and TRBJ1-1, with D maybe TRBD1 (5 bases). V was clipped by 2 bases and J by 1 base, with 11 bases between them. Germline V lookup: CDR1 MNHEY, CDR2 SVGAGI. The CDR3 runs to 15 residues. The DNA for the CDR3 is TGTGCCAGCAGTTACCTCCCAGGACAGAACACTGAAGCTTTCTTT. This translates into CASSYLPGQNTEAFF.

Here the CDR3 reads CASSIDGAAYSNQPQHF. DNA of the CDR3: TGTGCCAGTAGTATAGATGGGGCAGCTTATAGCAATCAGCCCCAGCATTTT. This chain joins TRBV19 and TRBJ1-5, with D tentatively TRBD1 (5 bases). The CDR3 totals 17 residues. In germline, CDR1 is LNHDA, CDR2 SQIVND (reference sequence). The V end lost 0 bases, the J end lost 0 bases, and 12 bases lay between the germline ends.

The chain links TRBV6-2 or TRBV6-3 to TRBJ1-2; 10 bases agree with TRBD1. Germline CDR1 MNHEY, CDR2 SVGEGT. The V segment lost 5 bases and the J segment 5 bases; nucleotides outside the gene matches: 2. The CDR3 spans 13 residues. The CDR3 is CASSEGQGYGYTF. As DNA, the CDR3 is TGTGCCAGCAGTGAGGGACAGGGGTATGGCTACACCTTC.

The chain couples TRBV5-1 to TRBJ1-1; no clear D. Trimming removed 7 bases from V and 10 bases from J, with 14 bases in between. CDR1 is SGHRS, CDR2 YFSETQ, per germline. This CDR3 contains 11 residues. This chain's CDR3 is CASSEGLGAFF. The CDR3 nucleotides are TGCGCCAGCTCCGAGGGTCTCGGAGCTTTCTTT.

V usage is TRBV27 and J usage is TRBJ2-3, with D perhaps matching TRBD2 (5 bases). V lost 3 bases to trimming and J lost 12 bases, with 16 bases between them. Germline V gene data show CDR1 as MNHEY and CDR2 as SMNVEV (reference sequence). CDR3 length equals 13 residues. The CDR3 nucleotides read TGTGCCAGCAGTTTTGGAGGCGGTCTCAACCAGTATTTT. It is translated as CASSFGGGLNQYF.